This is a list of T cell receptor beta chains from one sample in a study of blood T cell repertoires in COVID-19. The repertoire was sequenced with immunoSEQ multiplex PCR; TCRdb's copy has only in-frame clones and lacks some. Of more than 80,000 clones in the sample, about four fifths were seen once. What was sequenced was peripheral blood. The receptors derive from a woman over 75 with active or convalescent COVID-19. Each CDR3 is given without its conserved first and last residue. The order of the fields is V gene, clone size, J gene, CDR3 protein. For some rows the clone size is stated as once, few or many, or as a class when expanded; others skip it.

TRBV29-1,-,TRBJ1-5,SAQGGDNQPQH
TRBV6-2/TRBV6-3,-,TRBJ1-5,ASSGADRVYQPQH
TRBV5-1,once,TRBJ2-3,ASSLELPGTDTQY
TRBV4-3,once,TRBJ2-5,ASSRGRGGETQY
TRBV19,-,TRBJ1-5,ASGGGRGNQPQH
TRBV7-2,-,TRBJ2-5,ASSLGLSIQGETQY
TRBV7-6,-,TRBJ2-7,ASSPSRDRGREQY
TRBV6-6,-,TRBJ1-5,ASGRRGNQPQH
TRBV27,once,TRBJ2-1,ASSLDQGNEQF
TRBV5-4,-,TRBJ1-3,ASSSGPRATIY